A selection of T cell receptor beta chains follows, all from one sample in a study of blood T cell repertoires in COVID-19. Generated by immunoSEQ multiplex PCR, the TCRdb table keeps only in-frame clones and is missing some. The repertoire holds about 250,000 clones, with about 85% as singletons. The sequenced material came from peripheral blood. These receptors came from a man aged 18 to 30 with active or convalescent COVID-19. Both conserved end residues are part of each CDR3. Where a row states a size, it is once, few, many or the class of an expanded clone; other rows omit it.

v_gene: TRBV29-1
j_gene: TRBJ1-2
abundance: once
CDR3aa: CSVLTGDYGYTF

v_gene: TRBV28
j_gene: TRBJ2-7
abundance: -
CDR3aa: CASRGMTGVYEQYF

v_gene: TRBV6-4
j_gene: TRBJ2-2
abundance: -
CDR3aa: CASSDSSSNTGELFF

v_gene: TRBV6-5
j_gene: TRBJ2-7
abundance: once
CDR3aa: CASSLDRGRSYEQYF

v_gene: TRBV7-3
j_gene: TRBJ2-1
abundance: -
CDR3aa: CASSSFGGASVNEQFF

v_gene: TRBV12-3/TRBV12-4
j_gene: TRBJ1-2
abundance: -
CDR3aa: CASSQSGTHGYTF

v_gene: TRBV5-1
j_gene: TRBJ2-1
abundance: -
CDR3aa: CASSLNAGGYNEQFF

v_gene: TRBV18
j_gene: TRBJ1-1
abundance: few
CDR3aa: CASSPEGQGEAFF

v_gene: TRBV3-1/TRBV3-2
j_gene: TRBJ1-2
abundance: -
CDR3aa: CASSQRGQGASYGYTF

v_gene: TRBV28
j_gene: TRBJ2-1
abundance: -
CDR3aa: CASSTPLAGGGDEQFF

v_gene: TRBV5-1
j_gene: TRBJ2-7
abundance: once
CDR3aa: CASSLELAYEQYF

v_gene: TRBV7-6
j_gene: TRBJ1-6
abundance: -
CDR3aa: CASRAHRRGVLWGNSPLHF

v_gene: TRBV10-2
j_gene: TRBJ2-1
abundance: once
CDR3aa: CASSRLTSGAPYNEQFF

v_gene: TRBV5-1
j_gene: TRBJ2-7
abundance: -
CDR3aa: CASSGGYAYEQYF

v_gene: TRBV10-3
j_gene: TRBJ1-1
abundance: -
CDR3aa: CAISEVEGAVEAFF

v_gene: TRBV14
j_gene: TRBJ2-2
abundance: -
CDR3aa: CASSQVGGAPGELFF

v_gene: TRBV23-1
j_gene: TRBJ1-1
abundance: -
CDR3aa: CASSRTDRGTEAFF

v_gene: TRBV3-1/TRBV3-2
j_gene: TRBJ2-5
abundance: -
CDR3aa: CASSQDARGGETQYF

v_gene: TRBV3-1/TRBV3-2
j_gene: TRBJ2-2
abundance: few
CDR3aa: CASSVLGGPTGELFF

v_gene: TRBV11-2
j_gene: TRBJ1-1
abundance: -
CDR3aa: CASSVGFESEAFF

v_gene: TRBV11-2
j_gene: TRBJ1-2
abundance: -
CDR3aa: CASSWTGNGYTF

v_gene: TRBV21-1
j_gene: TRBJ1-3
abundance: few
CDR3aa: CASISAGVSGNTIYF

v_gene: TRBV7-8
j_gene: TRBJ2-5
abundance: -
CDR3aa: CASSLPRTGDLLQEETQYF

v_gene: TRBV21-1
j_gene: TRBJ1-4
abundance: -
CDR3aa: CASSTPGLLEKLFF

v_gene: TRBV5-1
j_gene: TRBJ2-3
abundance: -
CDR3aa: CASSLTSAKRTDTQYF

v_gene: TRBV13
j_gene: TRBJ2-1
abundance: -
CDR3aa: CASSPPGGSEQFF

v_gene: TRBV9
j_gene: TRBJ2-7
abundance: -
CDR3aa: CASSDRALSYEQYF

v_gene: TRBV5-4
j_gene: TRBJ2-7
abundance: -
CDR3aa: CASSLPGRASYEQYF

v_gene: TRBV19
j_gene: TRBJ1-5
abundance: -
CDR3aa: CASAWAGSLGNQPQHF

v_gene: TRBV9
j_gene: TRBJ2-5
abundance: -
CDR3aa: CASSVGRGLQYF

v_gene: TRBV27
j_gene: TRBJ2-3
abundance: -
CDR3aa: CASSFHLGARGLAGDDTQYF

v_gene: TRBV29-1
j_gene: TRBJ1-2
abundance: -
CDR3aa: CSSARTGDYGYTF

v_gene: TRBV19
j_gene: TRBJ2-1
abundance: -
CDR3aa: CASSIVLETSDEQFF

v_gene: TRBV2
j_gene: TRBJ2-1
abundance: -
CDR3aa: CASKVDGQDYNEQFF

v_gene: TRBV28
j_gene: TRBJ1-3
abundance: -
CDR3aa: CASSPLQGLGEGNTIYF

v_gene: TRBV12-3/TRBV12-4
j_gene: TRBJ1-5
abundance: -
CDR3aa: CASSGIKREPQHF

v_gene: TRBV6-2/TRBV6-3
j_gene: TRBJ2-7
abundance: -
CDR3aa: CASSFNPRGGGWTTTYEQYF

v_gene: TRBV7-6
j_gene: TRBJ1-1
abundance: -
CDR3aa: CASSPGGGPAEAFF

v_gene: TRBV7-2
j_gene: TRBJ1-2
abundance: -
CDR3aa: CASSLVLFGYTF

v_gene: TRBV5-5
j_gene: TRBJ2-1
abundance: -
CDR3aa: CASSLLGSSYNEQFF

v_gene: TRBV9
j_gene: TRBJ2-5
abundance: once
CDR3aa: CASSLTGGAETQYF

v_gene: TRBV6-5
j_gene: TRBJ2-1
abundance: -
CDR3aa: CASSYGSSYNEQFF

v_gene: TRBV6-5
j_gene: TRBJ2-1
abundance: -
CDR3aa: CASSLRGENYNEQFF

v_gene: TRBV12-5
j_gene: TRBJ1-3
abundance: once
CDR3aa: CASGLGAGNPSSGNTIYF

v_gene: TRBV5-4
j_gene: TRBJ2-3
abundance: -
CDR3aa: CASSEAGPSKDTQYF

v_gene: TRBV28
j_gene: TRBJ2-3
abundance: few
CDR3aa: CASRRQGKGFADTQYF

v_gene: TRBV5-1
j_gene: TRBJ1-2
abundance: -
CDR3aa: CASSLGDGTGRNYGYTF

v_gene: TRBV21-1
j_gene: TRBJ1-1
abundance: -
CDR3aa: CASSKVGPGGTNTEAFF

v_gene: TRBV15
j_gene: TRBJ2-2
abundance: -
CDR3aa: CATSRDRLAGVTGELFF

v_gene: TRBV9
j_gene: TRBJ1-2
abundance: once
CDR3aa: CASSVILGGANYGYTF

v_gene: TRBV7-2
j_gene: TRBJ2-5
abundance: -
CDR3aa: CASRNSGGSQETQYF

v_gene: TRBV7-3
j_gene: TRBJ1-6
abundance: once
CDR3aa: CASSLMENSPLHF

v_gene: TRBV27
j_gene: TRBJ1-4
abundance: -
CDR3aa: CASTPAGEGEKLFF

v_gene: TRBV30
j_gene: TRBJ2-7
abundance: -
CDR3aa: CAWSRTRDEQYF

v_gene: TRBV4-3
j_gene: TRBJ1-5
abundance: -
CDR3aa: CASSHDLGANQPQHF

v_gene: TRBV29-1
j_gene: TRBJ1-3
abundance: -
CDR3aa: CSVSDSSGNTIYF

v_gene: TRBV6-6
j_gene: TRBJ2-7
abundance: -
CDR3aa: CASSLGTASEQYF

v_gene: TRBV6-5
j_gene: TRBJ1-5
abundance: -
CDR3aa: CASSSSGANQPQHF